The present T cell receptor beta chain was sequenced within a study of cytomegalovirus exposure and HLA in healthy donors. The germline gives CDR1 MDHEN, CDR2 SYDVKM. There are 14 residues in the CDR3. Trimming left V 6 bases short and J 3 bases short, with 14 bases between. This PCR relied on a set of 60 Vbeta primers and 13 Jbeta primers. The protocol was immunoSEQ multiplex PCR, while the TCRdb copy is restricted to in-frame clones and leaves out a portion. In the table there are fewer than 150,000 clones, 15% of which are singletons. The chain couples TRBV28 to TRBJ1-2; D gene ambiguous. The sequence was obtained from a woman aged 18-29 years in good health and CMV-seronegative. Sequencing used PBMCs. CDR3 residues: CASSPPRVHYGYTF. The CDR3 DNA reads TGTGCCAGCAGCCCCCCCCGAGTTCACTATGGCTACACCTTC.